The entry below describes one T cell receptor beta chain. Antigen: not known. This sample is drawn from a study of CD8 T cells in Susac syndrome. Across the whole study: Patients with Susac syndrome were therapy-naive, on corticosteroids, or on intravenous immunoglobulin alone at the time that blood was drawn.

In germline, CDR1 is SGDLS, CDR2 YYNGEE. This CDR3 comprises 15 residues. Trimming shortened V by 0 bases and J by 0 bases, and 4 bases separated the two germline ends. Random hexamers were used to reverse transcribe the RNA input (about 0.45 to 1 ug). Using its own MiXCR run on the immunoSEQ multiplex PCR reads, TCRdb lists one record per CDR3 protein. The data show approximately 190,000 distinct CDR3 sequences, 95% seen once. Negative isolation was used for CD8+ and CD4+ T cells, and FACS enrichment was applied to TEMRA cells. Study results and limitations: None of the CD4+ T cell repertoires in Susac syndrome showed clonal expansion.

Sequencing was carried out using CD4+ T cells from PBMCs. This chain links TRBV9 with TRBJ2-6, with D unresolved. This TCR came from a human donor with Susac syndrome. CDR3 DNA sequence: TGTGCCAGCAGCGTAGACCTCTCTGGGGCCAACGTCCTGACTTTC. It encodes CASSVDLSGANVLTF.